Given below is one T cell receptor (beta chain) in context. The data originate from a study of human T cells and chemical hapten exposure. The time point is: patch test 1, 2 weeks after DPC sensitization. The treatment here: therapeutic diphenylcyclopropenone sensitization with weekly scalp DPC. Germline-derived CDR1 and CDR2 are SQVTM and ANQGSEA. CDR3 length: 14 amino acids. V was pared by 0 bases and J by 1 base, with 9 bases between. MiXCR, applied by TCRdb to the RACE reads, yields one record per CDR3 protein. Of about 380,000 distinct CDR3 sequences listed, about 4.8% were seen once; the top ten hold roughly 2.4%.

The sample was whole blood, taken in connection with sensitization to the hapten diphenylcyclopropenone (DPC). The receptor was isolated from a woman between 50 and 59 years old with alopecia areata. Some clones in this sample may be carry-over from other donors' samples. The chain links TRBV29-1 to TRBJ1-1; TRBD1 is a possible D gene (5 bases). The CDR3 coding sequence is TGCAGCGTTGAAGATCGACAGAGGAACACTGAAGCTTTCTTT. Translated, it gives CSVEDRQRNTEAFF.